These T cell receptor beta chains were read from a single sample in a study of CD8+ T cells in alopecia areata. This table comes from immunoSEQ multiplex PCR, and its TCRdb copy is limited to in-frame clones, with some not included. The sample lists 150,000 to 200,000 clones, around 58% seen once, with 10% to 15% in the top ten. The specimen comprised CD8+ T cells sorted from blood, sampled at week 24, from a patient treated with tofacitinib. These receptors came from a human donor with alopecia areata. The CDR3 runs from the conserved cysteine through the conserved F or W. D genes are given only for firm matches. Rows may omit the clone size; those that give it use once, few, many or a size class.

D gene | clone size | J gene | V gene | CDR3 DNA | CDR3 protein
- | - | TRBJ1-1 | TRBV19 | TGTGCCAGTAGTATAGTCGGACAGCTGAACACTGAAGCTTTCTTT | CASSIVGQLNTEAFF
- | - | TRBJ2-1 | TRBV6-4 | TGTGCCAGCAGTGAAGGCTCTTACAATGAGCAGTTCTTC | CASSEGSYNEQFF
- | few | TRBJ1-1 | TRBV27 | TGTGCCAGCAGTCAGGGGCGAGCGGCTTTCTTT | CASSQGRAAFF
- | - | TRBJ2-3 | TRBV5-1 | TGCGCCAGCAGCTTGGAACAGGGAGAGGCGACGCAGTATTTT | CASSLEQGEATQYF
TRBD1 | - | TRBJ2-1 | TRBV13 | TGTGCCAGCAGCGACACGACAGGGTTGTTCTTC | CASSDTTGLFF
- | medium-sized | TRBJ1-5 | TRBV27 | TGTGCCAGCAGTCCCCTGAGCAATCAGCCCCAGCATTTT | CASSPLSNQPQHF
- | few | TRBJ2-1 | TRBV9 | TGTGCCACCGAGACCAGGGCTGGCGAGCAGTTCTTC | CATETRAGEQFF
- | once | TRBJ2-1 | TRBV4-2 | TGTGCCAGCAGCCAGGGTGGAAGCCACAATGAGCAGTTCTTC | CASSQGGSHNEQFF
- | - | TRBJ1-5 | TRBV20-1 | TGCAGTGCCGGGGCCCCCCAGCATTTT | CSAGAPQHF
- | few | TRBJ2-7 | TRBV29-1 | TGCAGCGTTGAACTATCGGACTCCTACGAGCAGTACTTC | CSVELSDSYEQYF
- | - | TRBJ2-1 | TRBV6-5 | TGTGCCAGCAGTTACGCGGCTAGCTCCTACAATGAGCAGTTCTTC | CASSYAASSYNEQFF
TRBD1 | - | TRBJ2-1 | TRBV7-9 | TGTGCCAGCAGCTTAGGCGGGACAGGGCCCTACAATGAGCAGTTCTTC | CASSLGGTGPYNEQFF
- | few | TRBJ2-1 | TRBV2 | TGTGCCAGCGGCCCCCCCCACAATGAGCAGTTCTTC | CASGPPHNEQFF
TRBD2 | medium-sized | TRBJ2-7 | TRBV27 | TGTGCCAGCAGTGCCTGGGACTACCCCTACGAGCAGTACTTC | CASSAWDYPYEQYF
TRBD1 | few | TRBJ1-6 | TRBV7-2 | TGTGCCAGCAGCCAGGGGGAGGGTTACTATAATTCACCCCTCCACTTT | CASSQGEGYYNSPLHF
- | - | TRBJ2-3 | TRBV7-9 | TGTGCCAGCAGCTTAGGGGTTACGCAGTATTTT | CASSLGVTQYF
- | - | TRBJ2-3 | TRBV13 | TGTGCCAGCAGCCCGTCGAGGGGCACAGATACGCAGTATTTT | CASSPSRGTDTQYF
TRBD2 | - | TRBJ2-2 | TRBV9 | TGTGCCAGCAGCGGAGTAGCGGGGGGGAACACCGGGGAGCTGTTTTTT | CASSGVAGGNTGELFF
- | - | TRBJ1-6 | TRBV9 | TGTGCCAGCAGCGTAGCAGGTCTAGGGTCACCCCTCCACTTT | CASSVAGLGSPLHF
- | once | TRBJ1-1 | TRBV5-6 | TGTGCCAGCGCCCAGGGAATTGGGGACACTGAAGCTTTCTTT | CASAQGIGDTEAFF
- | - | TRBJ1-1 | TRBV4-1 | TGCGCCAGCAGACCCAAGGTGAACACTGAAGCTTTCTTT | CASRPKVNTEAFF
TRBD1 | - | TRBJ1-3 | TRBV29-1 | TGCAGCGTTTGGGACAGGGGAATTGGAAACACCATATATTTT | CSVWDRGIGNTIYF
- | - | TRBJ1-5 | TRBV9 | TGTGCCAGCAGCGTAGGGACGGGGAATCAGCCCCAGCATTTT | CASSVGTGNQPQHF
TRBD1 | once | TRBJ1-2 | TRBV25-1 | TGTGCCAGCAGCCAGGGGGCGGGTAACTATGGCTACACCTTC | CASSQGAGNYGYTF
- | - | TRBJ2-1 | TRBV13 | TGTGCCAGCAGCTTAGCCAGGGACGAGCAGTTCTTC | CASSLARDEQFF
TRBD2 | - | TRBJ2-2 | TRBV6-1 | TGTGCCAGCAGCCCCTGGCGGGGGGTTACCGGGGAGCTGTTTTTT | CASSPWRGVTGELFF
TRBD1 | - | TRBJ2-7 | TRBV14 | TGTGCCAGCAGCCAAGGGACAGGCGTGGCCTACGAGCAGTACTTC | CASSQGTGVAYEQYF
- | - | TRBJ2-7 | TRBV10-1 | TGCGCCAGCAGTGAGTCGGGGACACTATACGAGCAGTACTTC | CASSESGTLYEQYF
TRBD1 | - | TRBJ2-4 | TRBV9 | TGTGCCAGCAGCTCCCGGACAGGGGGAGGGAAAAACATTCAGTACTTC | CASSSRTGGGKNIQYF
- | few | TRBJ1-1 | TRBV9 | TGTGCCAGCAGCGTAGAAGGGAACACTGAAGCTTTCTTT | CASSVEGNTEAFF
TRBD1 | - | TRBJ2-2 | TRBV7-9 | TGTGCCAGCAGCTTTCGAGAATTTGGGACAGGGACCACCGGGGAGCTGTTTTTT | CASSFREFGTGTTGELFF
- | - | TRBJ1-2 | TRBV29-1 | TGCAGCGTGCCGGCCGAAAACTATGGCTACACCTTC | CSVPAENYGYTF
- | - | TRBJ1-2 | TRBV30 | TGTGCCTGGAAAAGAGGGGACCTGGGCGTTTGGAGCTATGGCTACACCTTC | CAWKRGDLGVWSYGYTF
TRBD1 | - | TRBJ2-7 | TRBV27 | TGTGCCAGCAGTCATGGACAGGGGTACTACGAGCAGTACTTC | CASSHGQGYYEQYF
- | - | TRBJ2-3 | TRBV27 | TGTGCCAGCAGTACGTATACCACAGATACGCAGTATTTT | CASSTYTTDTQYF
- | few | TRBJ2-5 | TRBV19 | TGTGCCAGTAGCGGGTTAAAAGAGACCCAGTACTTC | CASSGLKETQYF
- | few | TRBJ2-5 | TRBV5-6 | TGTGCCAGCAGCCAGGGGTCTCCAGAGACCCAGTACTTC | CASSQGSPETQYF
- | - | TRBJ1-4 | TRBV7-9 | TGTGCCAGCAGCCGAGGGGATGAAAAACTGTTTTTT | CASSRGDEKLFF
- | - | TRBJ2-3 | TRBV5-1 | TGCGCCAGCAGCGTCCGACAAGATACGCAGTATTTT | CASSVRQDTQYF
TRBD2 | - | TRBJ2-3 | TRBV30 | TGTGCCTGGCAACCAGCGGGGGACACAGATACGCAGTATTTT | CAWQPAGDTDTQYF
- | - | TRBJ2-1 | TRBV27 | TGTGCCAGCAGTTTTTTTGCCTACAATGAGCAGTTCTTC | CASSFFAYNEQFF
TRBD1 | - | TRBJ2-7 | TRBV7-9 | TGTGCCAGCAGCCGGGGACAGGGTGTCTACGAGCAGTACTTC | CASSRGQGVYEQYF
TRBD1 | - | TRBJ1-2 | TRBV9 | TGTGCCAGCAGCTCCACAGGGGATGGCTACACCTTC | CASSSTGDGYTF
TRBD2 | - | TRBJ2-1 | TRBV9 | TGTGCCAGCAGCCTTAATCAGGGAGGGAAGTTCTTC | CASSLNQGGKFF
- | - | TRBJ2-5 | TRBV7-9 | TGTGCCAGCAGCTCCTTTGTTGGGGGCGCCGGAGAGACCCAGTACTTC | CASSSFVGGAGETQYF
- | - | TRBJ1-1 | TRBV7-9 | TGTGCCAGCAGCTTAACGAACGCTGAAGCTTTCTTT | CASSLTNAEAFF
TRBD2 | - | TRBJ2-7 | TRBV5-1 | TGCGCCAGCAGCCTTACGACGGGGGGCTACGAGCAGTACTTC | CASSLTTGGYEQYF
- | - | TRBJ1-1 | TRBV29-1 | TGCAGCGTTGGTGAGACTGAAGCTTTCTTT | CSVGETEAFF
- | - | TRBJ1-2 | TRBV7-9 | TGTGCCAGCAGCGAGCTCGGGGGATATGGCTACACCTTC | CASSELGGYGYTF
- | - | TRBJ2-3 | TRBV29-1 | TGCAGCGTTGAAGACCGGGGGTTTAGCACAGATACGCAGTATTTT | CSVEDRGFSTDTQYF
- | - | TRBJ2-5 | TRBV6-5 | TGTGCCAGCAGTCTAAGCGCAGAGACCCAGTACTTC | CASSLSAETQYF